Listed here is a single T cell receptor (beta chain). What it binds is not known. This sample stems from a study of shared clonotypes between healthy human individuals. General study points: Naive subsets, compared against memory subsets, generally had larger estimated richness values. It was expected that sequencing depth would affect clonotype sharing among donors.

Roughly 200 ng DNA, 30,000 or so T cell genomes, went into each sorted-subset replicate PCR. The authors' processing: Because ImmunoSEQ provided only junction sequences with no quality scores, the filtering differed. Only in-frame clones appear in the TCRdb table, and some are missing; sequencing was by immunoSEQ multiplex PCR. V, J and clone size reflect that table, while D and trimming were determined from the DNA. The sample has about 2,100,000 clones, about 93% seen once. The V gene end was trimmed by 6 bases and the J gene end by 8 bases; junction bases not matched to a gene: 13. Germline V lookup: CDR1 MNHNY, CDR2 SVGAGI (reference sequence). The CDR3 has 16 residues. Naive CD8 cells lacked CD45RO, underwent positive selection for CCR7 and left out terminally differentiated effector memory CD45RA+ cells.

J is TRBJ2-1 and V is TRBV6-6, with 10 bases aligning to TRBD1. The sample taken for sequencing was naive CD8+ T cells from PBMCs. The receptor comes from a man aged 18 to 30 in good health. Some clones in this sample may be carry-over from other donors' samples. The CDR3 bases are TGTGCCAGCAGCCAACTGGGACAGGGGCTATTCTATGAGCAGTTCTTC. It encodes CASSQLGQGLFYEQFF.